This TCR beta chain stems from a study of T-cell memory formation after mild COVID-19. Study observations and caveats: Clones shrinking between day 15 and 85 showed a balanced CD4/CD8 split, and those that grew later tilted toward CD4+.

The CDR3 contains 14 residues. Per the germline V gene, CDR1 is LNHNV and CDR2 is YYDKDF (reference sequence). V dropped 1 base and J dropped 5 bases, with 11 bases sitting between them. Notes on this clonotype: Its antigen remains unidentified.

A single record per CDR3 protein comes from TCRdb applying MiXCR to the 5' RACE reads. The data contain 350,000 to 450,000 distinct CDR3 sequences, 20% to 25% of them singletons. The TCR comes from an adult woman who had mild COVID-19 (a few samples of this study predate the infection). Cell type and time point are not known. The chain carries TRBV15 and TRBJ1-1; D might be TRBD1 (6 bases). The material sequenced was PBMCs or a T cell subset sorted from them (not recorded which). The CDR3 DNA reads TGTGCCACCAGCAGAGTTCAGGGGATGACTGAAGCTTTCTTT. Translated: CATSRVQGMTEAFF.